This T cell receptor (beta chain) derives from a study of blood T cells in healthy people across ages. Whole-study findings and limits: Observed TCR beta diversity per million T cells went down as age went up. This fall followed a roughly linear course with age. The unknown donor CMV status may have confounded expanded clonotype changes.

Caucasian, healthy and from Russia, the donors were aged between 6 and 90. As regards this clonotype: Its antigen is as yet unknown.

The CDR3 sequence is 14 residues long. V was pared by 3 bases and J by 0 bases, with 8 bases between. Germline V lookup: CDR1 SGHTA, CDR2 FQGNSA. For the second PCR, which ran for about 6 to 11 cycles, a sample-barcoded 5' primer and a J-beta primer mix were used. TCRdb passed the 5' RACE reads through MiXCR, listing each CDR3 protein once. The sample carries about 320,000 distinct CDR3 sequences, about 25% recorded once. The TCR comes from a woman in her sixties or seventies in good health. The rearrangement uses TRBV7-2 and TRBJ1-1; D uncertain. Sequences were obtained from blood. The chain's CDR3 is CASSLVLLNTEAFF. The CDR3 region has the DNA TGTGCCAGCAGCTTGGTGCTCTTGAACACTGAAGCTTTCTTT.